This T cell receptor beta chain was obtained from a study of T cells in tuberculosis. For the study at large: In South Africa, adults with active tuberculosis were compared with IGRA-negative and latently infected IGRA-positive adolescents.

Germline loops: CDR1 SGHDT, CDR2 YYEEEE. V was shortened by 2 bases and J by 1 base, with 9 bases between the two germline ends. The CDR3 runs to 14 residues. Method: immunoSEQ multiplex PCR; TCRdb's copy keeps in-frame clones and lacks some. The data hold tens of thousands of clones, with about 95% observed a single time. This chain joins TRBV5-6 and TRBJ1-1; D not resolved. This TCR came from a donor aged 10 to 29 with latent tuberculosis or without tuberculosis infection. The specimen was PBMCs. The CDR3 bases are TGTGCCAGCAGCTTAGACATAGGGAACACTGAAGCTTTCTTT. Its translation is CASSLDIGNTEAFF.